This paragraph reports one T cell receptor beta chain. Its antigen is as yet unknown. The data derive from a study of blood T cells in healthy people across ages. General study results and limits: Unsorted PBMC input precluded a conclusive naive versus antigen-experienced comparison.

Alongside a J-beta primer mix, a sample-barcoded 5' primer served in a second PCR lasting about 7 to 12 cycles. TCRdb analysed the 5' RACE reads with MiXCR anew, one entry per CDR3 protein. The sample has fewer than 800,000 distinct CDR3 sequences, about 21% seen once; the top ten hold roughly 3.7%. Donors gave around 10 milliliters of peripheral blood apiece. Each sample yielded at least 6 million isolated PBMCs. The CDR3 runs to 19 residues. The trim removed 0 bases at V and 0 bases at J, leaving 6 bases unmatched. The germline V gene has CDR1 LGHNA and CDR2 YSLEER. This sequence joins TRBV4-3 and TRBJ2-1; 12 nucleotides match TRBD2. The source is a man between 65 and 85 years old in good health. The sample taken for sequencing was blood. Here the CDR3 DNA reads TGCGCCAGCAGCCAAGATCTGTCGACTAGCGGGAGCTCCTACAATGAGCAGTTCTTC. Its protein is CASSQDLSTSGSSYNEQFF.